What follows are 28 T cell receptor beta chains derived from one specimen sequenced in a study of T cell clones after liver transplantation. Libraries were prepared by immunoSEQ multiplex PCR; TCRdb keeps only in-frame clonotypes and omits some of them. This table holds about 68,000 clones, nearly 95% found once. This specimen was CD4+ T cells from blood, taken nearly 26 months after liver transplant. Source of these receptors: a human patient who received a liver transplant. Certain T cells may be donor cells from the graft.

The chain links TRBV11-3 to TRBJ2-7; TRBD1 or TRBD2 may be the D gene (6 bases each). This CDR3 comprises 15 residues. From germline, CDR1 is SGHNT and CDR2 YENEEA. The germline V and J ends were trimmed by 6 bases and 0 bases, with 15 bases remaining between them. The chain's CDR3 is CASRQGGQGSYEQYF. DNA for the CDR3: TGTGCCAGCAGACAAGGGGGGCAGGGCTCCTACGAGCAGTACTTC.

The gene calls are TRBV6-5 and TRBJ1-1; tentatively, D is TRBD1 (6 bases). The CDR3 has 13 residues. V gave up 6 bases and J gave up 3 bases, with 11 bases separating them. Germline loops: CDR1 MNHEY, CDR2 SVGAGI. The CDR3 DNA follows: TGTGCCAGCAGATGGGGGCGGGACACTGAAGCTTTCTTT. This gives the protein CASRWGRDTEAFF.

The chain carries TRBV5-1 and TRBJ2-3; perhaps TRBD2 as D (6 bases). The V and J ends lost 8 bases and 1 base respectively, with 8 bases between them. In germline, CDR1 is SGHRS, CDR2 YFSETQ. The CDR3 length is 12 residues. CDR3 in amino acids: CARGEGTDTQYF. CDR3 DNA sequence: TGCGCCAGAGGGGAGGGCACAGATACGCAGTATTTT.

The J gene is TRBJ1-1, the V gene TRBV18, with D hard to call. Germline CDR1 and CDR2: KGHSH and LQKENI. This CDR3 contains 15 residues. V dropped 2 bases and J dropped 0 bases, with 10 bases sitting between them. The CDR3 DNA is TGTGCCAGCTCACCAGTGCAGGTTGTGAACACTGAAGCTTTCTTT. This codes for CASSPVQVVNTEAFF.

This chain uses TRBV4-3 with TRBJ1-3, with D possibly TRBD1 on 6 matching bases. The germline CDR1 and CDR2 sequences are LGHNA and YSLEER. CDR3 length: 16 residues. Trimming removed 1 base at V and 4 bases at J, with 14 bases between. The CDR3 protein is CASSQVDSGTGNTIYF. The CDR3 DNA reads TGCGCCAGCAGCCAAGTTGACTCGGGGACAGGAAACACCATATATTTT.

This clone was seen only a few times. This chain uses TRBV30 with TRBJ2-6; tentative D call: TRBD2 (6 bases). From germline, CDR1 is GTSNPN and CDR2 SVGIG (reference sequence). V was clipped by 1 base and J by 2 bases, with 30 bases between them. The CDR3 spans 22 residues. CDR3 coding DNA: TGTGCCTGGAGTGGATTTATAAGGAGGGACCCGTCTTGGAAGGCTGGGGCCAACGTCCTGACTTTC. The encoded protein is CAWSGFIRRDPSWKAGANVLTF.

This clone came up a few times. The rearrangement links TRBV9 to TRBJ1-2, with D perhaps TRBD1 (5 bases). V was shortened by 0 bases and J by 8 bases, with 17 bases between the two germline ends. Germline CDR1 is SGDLS and CDR2 is YYNGEE. This CDR3 spans 15 amino acids. The CDR3 reads CASSVGGTGGVGYTF. The CDR3 coding sequence is TGTGCCAGCAGCGTAGGAGGAACAGGTGGGGTAGGCTACACCTTC.

V usage is TRBV5-6 and J usage is TRBJ1-6; no firm D call. CDR3 length equals 17 residues. The V end was cut by 4 bases, the J end by 9 bases, with 23 bases between. Germline values: CDR1 SGHDT, CDR2 YYEEEE. The CDR3 DNA reads as TGTGCCAGCAGCCCAAGTTTTGGGGAGAAGTTCCGTTCACCCCTCCACTTT. Translation gives CASSPSFGEKFRSPLHF.

The chain links TRBV11-3 to TRBJ2-2, with a weak D call TRBD2 (6 bases). CDR1 is SGHNT, CDR2 YENEEA, per germline. The CDR3 totals 17 residues. V lost 1 base and J 0 bases, leaving 12 bases between the germline ends. CDR3 region: CASSLGMGGSNTGELFF. The CDR3 DNA follows: TGTGCCAGCAGCTTAGGAATGGGGGGATCGAACACCGGGGAGCTGTTTTTT.

The V call is TRBV18, the J call TRBJ1-5; D remains unclear. In germline, CDR1 is KGHSH, CDR2 LQKENI. V lost 4 bases to trimming and J lost 0 bases, with 13 bases between them. The CDR3 sequence is 16 residues long. CDR3 DNA: TGTGCCAGCTCACAGGATCAAATCGATAGCAATCAGCCCCAGCATTTT. Encoded protein: CASSQDQIDSNQPQHF.

V gene TRBV5-1 combines with J gene TRBJ1-4; TRBD1 aligns across 7 bases. This CDR3 has 15 amino acids. J was trimmed by 3 bases and V by 3 bases; bases with no gene match: 5. Germline CDR1 reads SGHRS; CDR2 reads YFSETQ. CDR3: CASSSTGLANEKLFF. The DNA of the CDR3 is TGCGCCAGCAGCTCGACAGGGCTCGCTAATGAAAAACTGTTTTTT. The full variable domain, completed using reference TRBV5-1 and TRBJ1-4, is KAGVTQTPRYLIKTRGQQVTLSCSPISGHRSVSWYQQTPGQGLQFLFEYFSETQRNKGNFPGRFSGRQFSNSRSEMNVSTLELGDSALYLCASSSTGLANEKLFFGSGTQLSVL.

The chain uses TRBV18 and TRBJ2-3; D unresolved. Germline V gives CDR1 KGHSH, CDR2 LQKENI. Trimming cost V 0 bases and J 6 bases, with 7 bases left between them. This CDR3 region has 13 residues. The CDR3 protein is CASSPPTRDTQYF. The CDR3 region has the DNA TGTGCCAGCTCACCACCGACACGGGATACGCAGTATTTT.

V is TRBV5-1 and J is TRBJ1-4; perhaps TRBD1 as D (6 bases). The CDR3 loop spans 14 amino acids. Germline V gene sequence: CDR1 SGHRS, CDR2 YFSETQ. The germline V and J ends were trimmed by 0 bases and 8 bases, with 11 bases remaining between them. CDR3: CASSLAGAGEKLFF. The CDR3, as DNA: TGCGCCAGCAGCTTGGCAGGGGCTGGGGAAAAACTGTTTTTT.

The chain uses TRBV5-4 and TRBJ1-1; D possibly corresponds to TRBD1 (5 bases). The CDR3 length is 14 residues. The V gene lost 4 bases and the J gene lost 1 base, with 11 bases spanning the gap. The germline V gene encodes CDR1 SGHNT and CDR2 YYREEE (reference sequence). CDR3 DNA: TGTGCCAGCAGCCAGGGACGGAAGAACACTGAAGCTTTCTTT. As protein: CASSQGRKNTEAFF.

The rearrangement uses TRBV10-2 and TRBJ1-1; unclear D gene. Germline CDR1 and CDR2: WSHSY and SAAADI. This CDR3 has 18 amino acids. V was shortened by 0 bases and J by 1 base, with 18 bases between the two germline ends. CDR3 region: CASSESSNLRLANTEAFF. Written as DNA, the CDR3 is TGCGCCAGCAGTGAGTCCTCGAACCTCCGATTAGCGAACACTGAAGCTTTCTTT.

This rearrangement joins TRBV11-2 to TRBJ2-2, with TRBD2 matching 10 bases. The CDR3 covers 16 residues. Germline CDR1 reads SGHAT; CDR2 reads FQNNGV. The junction had 4 bases not matched to a gene; V was cut back by 0 bases and J by 6 bases. The CDR3 nucleotides are TGTGCCAGCAGCTTAGATCGGCTAGCGGGAGCCGGGGAGCTGTTTTTT. It yields the protein CASSLDRLAGAGELFF.

V usage is TRBV7-3 and J usage is TRBJ1-1; D ambiguous. The CDR3 covers 13 residues. Between the trimmed V and J ends, which lost 0 bases and 4 bases, there was a span of 6 bases. Germline CDR1 reads SGHTA; CDR2 reads FQGTGA. As DNA, the CDR3 is TGTGCCAGCAGCTTAACGGGAAGCACTGAAGCTTTCTTT. Translating gives CASSLTGSTEAFF.

This chain uses TRBV28 with TRBJ1-5; TRBD1 matches at 7 bases. Germline V gene lookup returns CDR1 MDHEN and CDR2 SYDVKM. The CDR3 is made up of 16 amino acids. V lost 5 bases and J lost 6; bases outside the gene matches: 13. This chain's CDR3 is CASSIQRQGVSQPQHF. The CDR3 bases are TGTGCCAGCAGTATACAAAGACAGGGCGTTAGTCAGCCCCAGCATTTT.

The CDR3: CASSFNRGYEQYF. The CDR3 DNA follows: TGTGCCAGCAGCTTCAACAGGGGTTACGAGCAGTACTTC. The chain links TRBV7-2 to TRBJ2-7, with 7 bases fitting TRBD1. This CDR3 is 13 amino acids long. V lost 3 bases to trimming and J lost 4 bases; unmatched junction nucleotides: 3. The germline V gene has CDR1 SGHTA and CDR2 FQGNSA.

The chain is built from TRBV19 and TRBJ1-1; 7 positions agree with TRBD1. Germline lookup yields CDR1 LNHDA and CDR2 SQIVND (reference sequence). Trimming took 3 bases from V and 0 from J; bases not matched to a gene: 4. The CDR3 runs 15 residues. CDR3 residues: CASSMGRGMNTEAFF. The CDR3 nucleotides are TGTGCCAGTAGTATGGGCAGGGGGATGAACACTGAAGCTTTCTTT.

The genes are TRBV5-4 and TRBJ2-7, with D perhaps TRBD2 (6 bases). CDR1 is SGHNT and CDR2 is YYREEE in the germline V gene (reference sequence). This CDR3 comprises 14 residues. Trimming took 0 bases from V and 0 from J, leaving 7 bases between them. The CDR3 bases are TGTGCCAGCAGCTTGGTCGGGGGCTCCTACGAGCAGTACTTC. Its protein product is CASSLVGGSYEQYF.

This clone was seen once. This sequence joins TRBV5-1 and TRBJ2-3; 10 nucleotides align to TRBD2. This CDR3 spans 16 amino acids. With 0 bases clipped from V and 5 bases from J, the junction kept 6 bases outside the gene matches. In germline, CDR1 is SGHRS, CDR2 YFSETQ. CDR3 DNA: TGCGCCAGCAGCTTGGAGGTAGCGGGAGGAGGAGATACGCAGTATTTT. Its translation is CASSLEVAGGGDTQYF.

The chain carries TRBV5-1 and TRBJ2-1; tentatively, D is TRBD1 or TRBD2 (6 bases each). This CDR3 has 15 residues. From germline, CDR1 is SGHRS and CDR2 YFSETQ. The V end lost 1 base, the J end lost 3 bases, and 11 bases lay between the germline ends. The CDR3 nucleotides read TGCGCCAGCAGCTTGCTAGGGGGGTACTACAATGAGCAGTTCTTC. Its translation is CASSLLGGYYNEQFF.

The V gene is TRBV7-9, the J gene TRBJ2-5; 11 nucleotides align to TRBD2. The length of the CDR3 is 16 residues. Germline CDR1 SEHNR, CDR2 FQNEAQ (reference sequence). J gave up 2 bases and V 2 bases, and 4 bases lay outside the gene matches. DNA for the CDR3: TGTGCCAGCAGCTTAACGACTAGCGGGAATCAAGAGACCCAGTACTTC. This encodes CASSLTTSGNQETQYF.

The CDR3 reads CASSLGGLETQYF. The CDR3, as DNA: TGCGCCAGCAGCTTGGGGGGGTTAGAGACCCAGTACTTC. The rearrangement links TRBV5-1 to TRBJ2-5; perhaps D is TRBD1 or TRBD2 (5 bases each). The CDR3 consists of 13 residues. Deletions cut 0 bases from V and 4 bases from J, with 7 bases between. CDR1 is SGHRS, CDR2 YFSETQ, per germline.

This clone showed up just once. This chain links TRBV10-3 with TRBJ2-7; 8 bases map to TRBD2. The CDR3 runs to 14 residues. CDR1 is ENHRY, CDR2 SYGVKD, per germline. The ends lost 3 bases at V and 3 bases at J; junction bases unmatched: 4. CDR3: CAISDVTSVYEQYF. The CDR3, as DNA: TGTGCCATCAGTGATGTGACTAGCGTCTACGAGCAGTACTTC.

The V call is TRBV4-3, the J call TRBJ2-3; 10 bases agree with TRBD2. The germline CDR1 and CDR2 sequences are LGHNA and YSLEER. The CDR3 has 15 amino acids. J lost 0 bases, V lost 4 bases, and 1 base had no gene match. CDR3 amino acids: CASSLLAGSTDTQYF. CDR3 bases: TGCGCCAGCAGCCTACTAGCGGGGAGCACAGATACGCAGTATTTT.

The chain couples TRBV28 to TRBJ2-5; 8 bases agree with TRBD2. CDR1 and CDR2 (germline): MDHEN, SYDVKM. V was clipped by 6 bases and J by 7 bases; unmatched bases: 10. The CDR3 length is 14 residues. CDR3 amino acids: CASRREGRGGTQYF. The CDR3 nucleotides are TGTGCCAGCAGACGGGAGGGGAGGGGAGGGACCCAGTACTTC.